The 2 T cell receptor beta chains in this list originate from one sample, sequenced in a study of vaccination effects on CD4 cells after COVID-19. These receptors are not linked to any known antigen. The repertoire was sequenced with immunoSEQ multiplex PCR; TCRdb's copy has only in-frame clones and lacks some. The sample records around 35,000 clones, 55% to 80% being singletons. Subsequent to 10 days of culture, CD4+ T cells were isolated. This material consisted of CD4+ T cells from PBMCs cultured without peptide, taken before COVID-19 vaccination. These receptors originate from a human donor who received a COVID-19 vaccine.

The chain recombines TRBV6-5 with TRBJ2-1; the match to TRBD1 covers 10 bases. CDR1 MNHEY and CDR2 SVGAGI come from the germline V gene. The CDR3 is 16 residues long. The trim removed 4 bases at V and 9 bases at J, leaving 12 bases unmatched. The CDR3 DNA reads TGTGCCAGCAGTTCTCAAATTCGGGACAGGGGAAGTGAGCAGTTCTTC. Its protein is CASSSQIRDRGSEQFF.

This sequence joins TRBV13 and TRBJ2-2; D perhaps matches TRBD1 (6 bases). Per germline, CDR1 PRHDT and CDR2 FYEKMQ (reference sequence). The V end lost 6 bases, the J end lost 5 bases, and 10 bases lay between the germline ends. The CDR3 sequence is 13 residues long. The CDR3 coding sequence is TGTGCCAGCAGGCCCGGACAGACCGGGGAGCTGTTTTTT. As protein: CASRPGQTGELFF. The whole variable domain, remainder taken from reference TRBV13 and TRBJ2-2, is AAGVIQSPRHLIKEKRETATLKCYPIPRHDTVYWYQQGPGQDPQFLISFYEKMQSDKGSIPDRFSAQQFSDYHSELNMSSLELGDSALYFCASRPGQTGELFFGEGSRLTVL.